The 8 T cell receptor beta chains presented below share a single source sample, sequenced in a study of T cell changes during pregnancy in multiple sclerosis. Here immunoSEQ multiplex PCR was the method, and the copy in TCRdb shows in-frame clones only, minus some. Among approximately 72,000 clones listed, 80% to 95% were seen once. Specimen: peripheral blood, collected in the first trimester of pregnancy. These receptors were collected from a female donor in good health, enrolled as a control in a pregnancy study.

The chain combines TRBV28 with TRBJ1-5, with 7 bases lining up with TRBD1. Losses at the gene ends were 6 bases for V and 5 bases for J; bases not matched to a gene: 7. In germline, CDR1 is MDHEN, CDR2 SYDVKM. This CDR3 region has 14 residues. The CDR3 loop reads CASRVQGTYQPQHF. CDR3 coding DNA: TGTGCCAGCAGGGTACAGGGGACCTATCAGCCCCAGCATTTT.

The chain joins TRBV13 to TRBJ2-1; 10 bases align to TRBD2. This CDR3 comprises 16 residues. V shed 4 bases and J 8 bases; nucleotides not matched to a gene: 11. Germline-derived CDR1 and CDR2 are PRHDT and FYEKMQ (reference sequence). The CDR3: CASSSLAAGGFYEQFF. CDR3 sequence (DNA): TGTGCCAGCAGCTCGTTAGCAGCGGGAGGGTTCTATGAGCAGTTCTTC.

This chain connects TRBV15 to TRBJ1-6; no definite D call. The CDR3 is 13 amino acids. The germline CDR1 and CDR2 sequences are LNHNV and YYDKDF (reference sequence). The germline V and J ends were trimmed by 0 bases and 8 bases, with 5 bases remaining between them. The CDR3 region has the DNA TGTGCCACCAGCAGAGAGAGGTATTCACCCCTCCACTTT. Protein product: CATSRERYSPLHF.

This chain links TRBV5-1 with TRBJ1-1; D is unclear. CDR1 is SGHRS, CDR2 YFSETQ, per germline. CDR3 length equals 14 residues. V was cut by 0 bases and J by 5 bases, with 11 bases left in between. The CDR3 here is CASSLDPGNTEAFF. For the CDR3, the DNA is TGCGCCAGCAGCTTGGACCCAGGAAATACTGAAGCTTTCTTT. The whole variable domain, filled in from reference TRBV5-1 and TRBJ1-1, reads KAGVTQTPRYLIKTRGQQVTLSCSPISGHRSVSWYQQTPGQGLQFLFEYFSETQRNKGNFPGRFSGRQFSNSRSEMNVSTLELGDSALYLCASSLDPGNTEAFFGQGTRLTVV.

The V call is TRBV2, the J call TRBJ2-7; possibly TRBD1 for D (5 bases). Trimming pared 4 bases from V and 0 bases from J, leaving 10 bases between. The germline CDR1 and CDR2 sequences are SNHLY and FYNNEI. This CDR3 region has 14 residues. The CDR3 protein is CASSATVSSYEQYF. The CDR3 bases are TGTGCCAGCAGTGCGACAGTTAGCTCCTACGAGCAGTACTTC.

This chain joins TRBV15 and TRBJ2-1, with unresolved D. The CDR3 is 13 amino acids. Germline values: CDR1 LNHNV, CDR2 YYDKDF (reference sequence). Trimming left V 2 bases short and J 7 bases short, with 9 bases between. CDR3 loop: CATSRSPANEQFF. In nucleotides, the CDR3 is TGTGCCACCAGCAGATCCCCAGCGAATGAGCAGTTCTTC.

This chain links TRBV25-1 with TRBJ2-3, with D possibly being TRBD1 (6 bases). From germline, CDR1 is MGHDK and CDR2 SYGVNS. CDR3 length equals 14 residues. V was pared by 4 bases and J by 6 bases, with 14 bases between. The CDR3 here is CASSGFRGQDTQYF. Here the CDR3 DNA reads TGTGCCAGCAGTGGGTTCAGGGGTCAGGATACGCAGTATTTT.

This sequence joins TRBV15 and TRBJ2-7; 10 bases are shared with TRBD2. The CDR3 totals 15 residues. Germline CDR1 reads LNHNV; CDR2 reads YYDKDF (reference sequence). V was pared by 5 bases and J by 4 bases, with 8 bases of the junction left unmatched. DNA for the CDR3: TGTGCCACCAGCTTCGGGGCTAGCGGGAGTTACGAGCAGTACTTC. Its protein is CATSFGASGSYEQYF.